This T cell receptor beta chain was recovered during a study of CD8+ T cells in alopecia areata. Overall study: Tofacitinib was taken orally by treated patients, and the dose was 5 to 10 mg twice daily. Study results and caveats: Between patients, shared TCR sequences were less clear than in mice. This was possibly due in part to HLA diversity in the patient population.

Alopecia areata patients gave lesional scalp punch biopsies and peripheral blood samples. A remark on this clone: Its antigen is currently unknown.

Germline lookup yields CDR1 MNHEY and CDR2 SVGAGI. J lost 8 bases, V lost 6 bases, and 10 bases had no gene match. This CDR3 has 15 residues. Extracted RNA was reverse transcribed into cDNA, the sequencing template. This table comes from immunoSEQ multiplex PCR, and its TCRdb copy is limited to in-frame clones, with some not included. The sample comprises thousands of clones, about 60% of which are singletons, and 14% rests with the top ten. This chain connects TRBV6-5 to TRBJ2-1, with 10 bases fitting TRBD2. Sequenced sample: skin. This clonotype was sampled from a human donor with alopecia areata. This CDR3 is CASRPLAGVKDEQFF. The CDR3 DNA is TGTGCCAGCAGGCCCCTAGCGGGAGTGAAGGATGAGCAGTTCTTC.